This record looks at one T cell receptor (beta chain) sequence and its context. This specimen belongs to a study of blood T cell repertoires in COVID-19. Study information: Researchers got acute and convalescent COVID-19 samples from the United States, Italy and Spain. PBMCs, B-cell-depleted T cells, or T cells were the source of the cDNA or gDNA that made up the material.

Per germline, CDR1 MDHEN and CDR2 SYDVKM. The germline V and J ends were trimmed by 7 bases and 0 bases, with 10 bases remaining between them. CDR3 size: 14 residues. As handled by the study authors: Amplification with reference gene primers provided the estimates of nucleated cell counts. Sequencing used immunoSEQ multiplex PCR; TCRdb keeps in-frame clones, though not all of them. V, J and clone size derive from that table, while D and trimming were established from the DNA sequence. Seen here are 200,000 to 300,000 clones, 84% observed once, and the top ten hold 4.2%. The sequence was collected from a man aged 55 to 70 with acute or convalescent COVID-19. The sequenced sample consisted of peripheral blood. The V gene is TRBV28, the J gene TRBJ1-3; unclear D gene. This CDR3 is CASTLGSSGNTIYF. CDR3 coding DNA: TGTGCCAGCACCCTAGGGAGCTCTGGAAACACCATATATTTT.